This T cell receptor beta chain emerged from a study of cytomegalovirus exposure and HLA in healthy donors (dated by TCRdb to the late 2010s). In the study overall: In an earlier analysis of approximately 640 of the donors, around 300 Gb of sequence data and 95 million to 130 million unique TCR beta sequences from about 190 million T cells were reported. The study used immunosequencing to profile the T cell repertoires of 666 subjects and linked those repertoires to cytomegalovirus serostatus. A later genetic analysis used genome-wide SNP genotypes for about 55% of the 666 donors, treating that subset as a discovery cohort. The genetic ancestry cluster associated with self-reported Caucasian donors included 81% of the roughly 380 genotyped donors. An early release covering more than 500 HLA-typed donors comprised 250 to 350 gigabases of sequencing data and around 85 million unique TCR sequences. To study patterns of TCR occurrence, a later analysis re-analyzed previously published TCR beta repertoires from 550 to 800 donors and added high-resolution HLA genotyping. Besides the first cohort of roughly 660 subjects, a separate validation cohort made up of over a hundred different subjects was used. The number of typed donors differed by locus: roughly 620-630 for A, B, C, DRB1 and DQB1; some 500 for DQA1; 606 for DPA1; and some 470 for DPB1. To predict cytomegalovirus infection status, the study combined high-throughput TCR immunosequencing, statistical association of individual TCRs with disease status, and machine learning. Among roughly 400 genotyped donors of the cohort, an average of roughly 240,000 unique TCR beta nucleotide sequences were sequenced per donor, around 18% of them non-productive. Alongside the repertoire data, information on donor age, sex, ethnicity and CMV serostatus was compiled. Because of strong linkage in the cohort, roughly five DR-DQ haplotypes were treated as single units for association and clustering. The later analysis used no new phenotypic data to find candidate immune exposures, relying instead on TCR beta sequences and their occurrence across donors. Every repertoire in the discovery cohort had been generated on one and the same sequencing platform. The study was designed to test whether signatures of past pathogen exposure could be identified by cataloging public T cell receptors. HLA typing covered class I and class II loci at four-digit resolution. In an earlier analysis of 500 to 650 of the donors, high-throughput TCR beta sequencing was used to judge whether each TCR beta V gene segment behaved as functional or pseudogenic.

The table lists this clone with a count of one. Its antigen has not been determined. No base qualities exist here, and no much larger clone lies one base off it. Receptor libraries were prepared by the immunoSEQ multiplex PCR assay. For the multiplex PCR, a mixture combining 60 forward primers for TCR Vbeta segments and 13 reverse primers for TCR Jbeta segments was used. The CDR3 region of rearranged TCR beta genes was amplified from genomic DNA by a multiplex PCR assay. On the Illumina HiSeq System, the amplified TCR beta libraries were sequenced as 87-base-pair reads. In the authors' own workflow: Across the roughly 670 repertoires, a later analysis counted tens of millions of unique TCR beta chains, around 10 million of which were shared by at least two donors. To remove PCR and sequencing errors, raw reads were error-corrected and collapsed into unique sequences using a nearest-neighbor algorithm that merged closely related sequences. V, D and J gene segments were assigned by aligning CDR3 sequences to IMGT reference sequences. For a sequence to be retained, a match of at least six nucleotides was required to both a V gene segment and a J gene segment. A rearrangement was called productive if the CDR3 had no stop codons and remained in frame with V and J, and every other rearrangement was called non-productive. Following IMGT convention, CDR3 was defined as the stretch from the second conserved V-encoded cysteine up to the conserved J-encoded phenylalanine. Sequences without an unambiguous match to a single V gene segment were excluded from the earlier analysis of 450 to 750 of the donors. An earlier analysis of a few hundred of the donors classified V segments as functional when productive rearrangements were above 56.7% and as segregating when the standard deviation between donors was above 5%. A statistical classification framework was built for diagnosing cytomegalovirus status from the catalog of TCR beta chain sequences. In a later analysis, TCR nucleotide sequences were compared against IMGT/GENE-DB human TR gene sequences so that V and J genes could be assigned. In a later analysis, CDR3 sequences and most-parsimonious VDJ recombination scenarios were assigned using the TCRdist pipeline. In a later analysis, every TCR beta chain was defined by the combination of its CDR3 amino acid sequence and its V-gene family, and reads without a unique V-gene family were dropped. A later analysis removed several hundred highly shared, low-generation-probability nucleotide sequences to deal with suspected cross-contamination and a sequencing artifact. In a later analysis, a clonal expansion index for each public chain was calculated from normalized within-repertoire ranks of inferred template counts. In a later analysis, generation probabilities were computed using a VDJ recombination model fitted to out-of-frame rearrangements, and the results were checked against IGoR. A later analysis scored TCR-TCR, TCR-HLA and TCR-CMV co-occurrence with hypergeometric tests, applying a repertoire-size bias correction to TCR pairs. False discovery rates were estimated in a later analysis by permuting HLA or CMV assignments 20 times. In a later analysis, co-occurring TCRs were grouped with DBSCAN, and TCRdist sequence similarity was added when clustering was performed within HLA-allele-positive subsets. Repertoires with fewer than 30,000 or more than 120,000 public chains, plus five repertoires with anomalous nucleotide sharing, were excluded from co-occurrence clustering. TCRdb stores this immuneACCESS table with in-frame sequences only. Part of the clones is absent; in the studies checked, under half of the shortfall reflects unresolved V genes, and no reason is known for the rest. For V, J and clone size, that table is used; D and trimming come from the DNA. In all, the sample holds 120,000 or so clones, and over 70% of those were seen once. The ten largest make up under 5% of the sample.

In total, roughly 670 healthy bone marrow donors made up the cohort. Cohort members were all nominally healthy when sampled, although unrecorded immune exposures were likely present. The donor tested CMV seropositive, placing the donor among the 290 or so seropositive members of the cohort. A peripheral blood sample was collected from each donor, and TCR beta sequencing was performed on peripheral blood mononuclear cells. The Qiagen DNeasy Blood Extraction Kit was used to extract genomic DNA from the blood cell samples. Study-level results and caveats: Several of the top co-occurrence clusters appeared to be linked to parvovirus B19, influenza, CMV and Epstein-Barr virus, according to a later analysis. Three of the identified cytomegalovirus-associated TCR beta chains were confirmed in vitro to be specific for cytomegalovirus antigens. CMV serostatus was the only immune exposure information available for the cohort. At a false discovery rate of 0.05, a later analysis linked around 17,000 TCR beta sequences to specific HLA alleles. According to a later analysis, TCR association rates differed among HLA loci, with DRB1 alleles showing the most associated TCRs and HLA-C alleles showing the fewest. A further reported finding was that TCR beta sequences accurately predicted the HLA-A and HLA-B alleles for most subjects in the first cohort. In a later analysis, most CMV-associated TCR beta chains were found to appear HLA-restricted, with HLA associations seemingly driven largely by CMV exposure. Roughly uniform sequencing depth across donors was assumed in presence/absence analyses, although this assumption may not hold. Correlated functional status among segregating V segments might be attributable to linkage disequilibrium, but an unknown experimental factor could not be ruled out. A cluster of highly shared sequence variants was judged likely to be a technical artifact of the sequencing pipeline. The 87-base-pair reads could not distinguish some IMGT-functional V segments, including TRBV6-2 and TRBV6-3, so those segments were excluded. The authors suggested that the approach could potentially be generalized to other disease states and immunological phenotypes. HLA typing was unavailable for some donors at each locus, so association tests used only the typed subset. Cytomegalovirus status was reported to be diagnosed by the classifier with high specificity and sensitivity in both the original and validation cohorts. When HLA alleles, especially DR and DQ, strongly co-occurred, TCR associations were difficult to assign to individual alleles. V-gene and J-gene trimming of TCR beta chains was associated with a missense DCLRE1C variant in a later genetic analysis, and the association was replicated in an independent cohort. The earlier analysis of around 600 of the donors excluded 15 to 20 rarely observed V segments, including chromosome 9 orphons, because counts were too low. Across donors, most TCR sequences were observed very rarely, whereas some public TCRs were present in many individuals. In an earlier analysis of 450 to 750 of the donors, most TCR beta V segments appeared in productive rearrangements about 87% or about 30% of the time, broadly matching IMGT annotations. A total of 150 or so TCR beta chains were listed by the study as associated with cytomegalovirus. In a later genetic analysis, fewer N-insertions in productive TCRs were reported among donors in an Asian-associated ancestry cluster than the 666-donor mean. In a later analysis, HLA-associated TCR beta chains were found to be more clonally expanded and to have lower generation probabilities than equally common non-associated chains. Only TCR beta chains were sequenced in this cohort, and the absence of alpha or paired-chain data limited detectable features.

Including the terminal cysteine and phenylalanine, the CDR3 comprises 16 residues. Just the 48-base CDR3 DNA is kept, in frame starting at base 1. The receptor was isolated from a man aged 35-49 years in good health and CMV-seropositive. The receptor chain draws on TRBV21-1 and TRBJ1-1; the DNA was not compared with TRBD1, the D call given in the table. TRBV21-1 is a pseudogene segment. The sequenced sample was PBMCs. The DNA sequence is as follows: TGTGCCAGCAGCACGGCTATGGGTACAGGGCCCACTGAAGCTTTCTTT. Its product reads: CASSTAMGTGPTEAFF.